The TCR beta chain described here comes from a study of T cells in Graves' hyperthyroidism and ophthalmopathy. There were TCR beta CDR3 regions amplified from RNA transcripts. HTBI primers were used for first-round RT-PCR of the TCR CDR3. TCRdb independently ran MiXCR on the multiplex PCR reads; one entry per CDR3 protein. The sample contains around 110,000 distinct CDR3 sequences, about 15% of which appear only once. This clonotype was seen repeatedly, ten times or more. Every diagnosis used clinical symptoms, serum thyroxine and TRAb, thyroid ultrasound and orbital computed tomography. Fresh 10 ml peripheral blood yielded PBMCs. V lost 6 bases to trimming and J lost 3 bases; unmatched junction nucleotides: 5. The germline gives CDR1 SNHLY, CDR2 FYNNEI. CDR3 length equals 15 residues.

The sequenced sample consisted of blood. The clonotype was recovered from a woman between 45 and 60 years old with Graves' hyperthyroidism. V is TRBV2 and J is TRBJ2-1, with TRBD1 matching over 10 bases. The CDR3 DNA is TGTGCCAGCAGGAGTGACAGGGGGCTCTACAATGAGCAGTTCTTC. Its protein product is CASRSDRGLYNEQFF.